A selection of T cell receptor beta chains follows, all from one sample in a study of blood T cell repertoires in COVID-19. Assay: immunoSEQ multiplex PCR; the TCRdb copy retains only in-frame clones and omits some. The table has 55,000 to 80,000 clones, 80% to 90% seen once; the top ten hold 5% to 6.5%. Sequenced: peripheral blood. Receptor source: a human donor in a cohort sampled during active COVID-19. CDR3s include the opening cysteine and the closing phenylalanine or tryptophan. A D gene is named only where the DNA matches it firmly. For some rows the clone size is stated as once, few or many, or as a class when expanded; others skip it.

V: TRBV5-6
D: -
size: -
J: TRBJ2-7
CDR3: CASSLGEWYEQYF
DNA: TGTGCCAGCAGCTTGGGAGAGTGGTACGAGCAGTACTTC

V: TRBV5-1
D: TRBD1
size: -
J: TRBJ1-2
CDR3: CASGTEANYGYTF
DNA: TGCGCCAGTGGGACAGAGGCTAACTATGGCTACACCTTC

V: TRBV5-4
D: -
size: -
J: TRBJ2-5
CDR3: CASSPEGVETQYF
DNA: TGTGCCAGCAGCCCCGAGGGGGTGGAGACCCAGTACTTC

V: TRBV12-5
D: -
size: -
J: TRBJ2-4
CDR3: CASGLPGAGNIQYF
DNA: TGTGCTAGTGGTTTACCAGGGGCGGGAAACATTCAGTACTTC

V: TRBV29-1
D: TRBD1
size: -
J: TRBJ2-4
CDR3: CSVGQGRTIQYF
DNA: TGCAGCGTTGGACAGGGGAGGACCATTCAGTACTTC

V: TRBV2
D: TRBD2
size: -
J: TRBJ2-1
CDR3: CASRGLAIYNEQFF
DNA: TGTGCCAGCAGAGGACTAGCGATCTACAATGAGCAGTTCTTC

V: TRBV19
D: -
size: -
J: TRBJ1-6
CDR3: CASQKRDLRGPRSGYSPLHF
DNA: TGTGCCAGTCAGAAAAGGGACCTCAGGGGCCCCAGATCAGGTTATTCACCCCTCCACTTT

V: TRBV2
D: TRBD1
size: -
J: TRBJ2-5
CDR3: CASSGTGQETQYF
DNA: TGTGCCAGCAGCGGGACAGGACAAGAGACCCAGTACTTC

V: TRBV6-2/TRBV6-3
D: TRBD2
size: -
J: TRBJ2-1
CDR3: CASNPGLASNEQFF
DNA: TGTGCCAGCAACCCGGGACTAGCGAGCAATGAGCAGTTCTTC

V: TRBV30
D: -
size: -
J: TRBJ1-3
CDR3: CAWSPGQRNTIYF
DNA: TGTGCCTGGAGTCCAGGACAGAGAAACACCATATATTTT

V: TRBV19
D: TRBD2
size: -
J: TRBJ2-5
CDR3: CASSIGPAGGYQETQYF
DNA: TGTGCCAGTAGTATAGGCCCGGCGGGGGGGTACCAAGAGACCCAGTACTTC

V: TRBV29-1
D: -
size: -
J: TRBJ1-1
CDR3: CSVESHLNTEAFF
DNA: TGCAGCGTTGAGTCCCACTTGAACACTGAAGCTTTCTTT

V: TRBV28
D: -
size: -
J: TRBJ2-7
CDR3: CASSDRPYEQYF
DNA: TGTGCCAGCAGCGACAGACCCTACGAGCAGTACTTC

V: TRBV29-1
D: TRBD1
size: -
J: TRBJ2-2
CDR3: CSVASPGTGGTGELFF
DNA: TGCAGCGTTGCGTCACCCGGGACAGGCGGCACCGGGGAGCTGTTTTTT

V: TRBV2
D: -
size: -
J: TRBJ1-1
CDR3: CASSRQGTNTEAFF
DNA: TGTGCCAGCTCTCGGCAGGGGACCAACACTGAAGCTTTCTTT

V: TRBV12-3/TRBV12-4
D: -
size: -
J: TRBJ1-3
CDR3: CARTTSGNTIYF
DNA: TGTGCCAGGACGACTTCTGGAAACACCATATATTTT

V: TRBV9
D: -
size: -
J: TRBJ2-7
CDR3: CASSAGGRFEQYF
DNA: TGTGCCAGCAGCGCCGGCGGAAGGTTCGAGCAGTACTTC

V: TRBV6-1
D: -
size: -
J: TRBJ2-7
CDR3: CASSDPRGYSDEQYF
DNA: TGTGCCAGCAGTGACCCGAGGGGGTACTCCGACGAGCAGTACTTC

V: TRBV5-1
D: -
size: -
J: TRBJ2-5
CDR3: CASSFDQETQYF
DNA: TGCGCCAGCAGCTTCGACCAAGAGACCCAGTACTTC

V: TRBV25-1
D: -
size: -
J: TRBJ2-4
CDR3: CASSGHLAKNIQYF
DNA: TGTGCCAGCAGTGGACATTTAGCCAAAAACATTCAGTACTTC

V: TRBV6-1
D: TRBD2
size: -
J: TRBJ2-1
CDR3: CASSDTRAGGRNEQFF
DNA: TGTGCCAGCAGTGATACTCGGGCGGGGGGGCGCAATGAGCAGTTCTTC

V: TRBV4-1
D: TRBD2
size: -
J: TRBJ2-2
CDR3: CASSQVSGRVGTGELFF
DNA: TGCGCCAGCAGCCAAGTATCGGGGAGGGTGGGAACCGGGGAGCTGTTTTTT

V: TRBV2
D: -
size: few
J: TRBJ2-7
CDR3: CASSERGGEIEQYF
DNA: TGTGCCAGCAGTGAAAGGGGAGGTGAGATCGAGCAGTACTTC

V: TRBV6-2/TRBV6-3
D: -
size: -
J: TRBJ1-2
CDR3: CASSYKGDYGYTF
DNA: TGTGCCAGCAGTTATAAAGGGGACTATGGCTACACCTTC

V: TRBV11-2
D: TRBD2
size: -
J: TRBJ2-5
CDR3: CASSHLAGVGETQYF
DNA: TGTGCCAGCAGCCATCTAGCGGGAGTAGGAGAGACCCAGTACTTC

V: TRBV7-8
D: TRBD2
size: -
J: TRBJ2-5
CDR3: CASSVNGGAVRETQYF
DNA: TGTGCCAGCAGCGTCAACGGGGGGGCAGTTCGAGAGACCCAGTACTTC

V: TRBV7-9
D: -
size: -
J: TRBJ1-6
CDR3: CASSLSAGKSPLHF
DNA: TGTGCCAGCAGCTTAAGTGCAGGCAAGTCACCCCTCCACTTT

V: TRBV4-1
D: -
size: -
J: TRBJ1-4
CDR3: CASSLGQGAEKLFF
DNA: TGCGCCAGCAGCCTAGGGCAGGGTGCTGAAAAACTGTTTTTT

V: TRBV2
D: -
size: -
J: TRBJ1-4
CDR3: CASSDGILSGKLFF
DNA: TGTGCCAGCAGTGACGGTATCCTTTCAGGAAAACTGTTTTTT

V: TRBV5-1
D: -
size: -
J: TRBJ1-1
CDR3: CASRGARMNTEAFF
DNA: TGCGCCAGCCGTGGGGCAAGGATGAACACTGAAGCTTTCTTT

V: TRBV18
D: -
size: -
J: TRBJ1-6
CDR3: CASSLEYSRSNLYNSPLHF
DNA: TGTGCCAGCTCCCTTGAGTACAGTCGTTCCAACCTCTATAATTCACCCCTCCACTTT

V: TRBV30
D: -
size: -
J: TRBJ2-1
CDR3: CAWSVSVTDLYNEQFF
DNA: TGTGCCTGGAGTGTATCGGTAACAGACCTCTACAATGAGCAGTTCTTC

V: TRBV6-1
D: TRBD1
size: medium-sized
J: TRBJ1-5
CDR3: CASSDARQGRLHFSNQPQHF
DNA: TGTGCCAGCAGTGATGCCCGACAGGGGCGACTCCATTTTAGCAATCAGCCCCAGCATTTT

V: TRBV20-1
D: -
size: -
J: TRBJ2-3
CDR3: CSIENTDTQYF
DNA: TGCAGCATCGAGAACACAGATACGCAGTATTTT

V: TRBV6-5
D: -
size: -
J: TRBJ1-2
CDR3: CASRATWGRGYTF
DNA: TGTGCCAGCAGGGCCACTTGGGGGCGCGGCTACACCTTC

V: TRBV23-1
D: TRBD1
size: -
J: TRBJ1-1
CDR3: CASSRRTGGTEAFF
DNA: TGCGCCAGCAGTCGACGCACAGGGGGCACTGAAGCTTTCTTT

V: TRBV6-7
D: TRBD2
size: -
J: TRBJ2-7
CDR3: CASSYLRGLCCEQYF
DNA: TGTGCCAGCAGTTACCTCCGGGGACTATGTTGCGAGCAGTACTTC

V: TRBV20-1
D: TRBD2
size: -
J: TRBJ2-3
CDR3: CSASLTMGGGPSRSRDTQYF
DNA: TGCAGTGCTAGTCTCACCATGGGGGGAGGGCCCTCGAGGTCTAGGGATACGCAGTATTTT

V: TRBV6-6
D: TRBD1
size: -
J: TRBJ1-4
CDR3: CASSYAGQGEEKLFF
DNA: TGTGCCAGCAGTTACGCGGGACAGGGGGAGGAAAAACTGTTTTTT

V: TRBV5-1
D: TRBD2
size: -
J: TRBJ2-1
CDR3: CASSLSGLAGYEQFF
DNA: TGCGCCAGCAGCTTGTCTGGACTAGCGGGCTATGAGCAGTTCTTC

V: TRBV18
D: -
size: -
J: TRBJ1-2
CDR3: CASSPLENRNYGYTF
DNA: TGTGCCAGCTCACCACTGGAGAATAGGAACTATGGCTACACCTTC

V: TRBV18
D: TRBD1
size: -
J: TRBJ1-2
CDR3: CASSPSTGPNGYTF
DNA: TGTGCCAGCTCACCTTCGACAGGGCCGAATGGCTACACCTTC

V: TRBV5-1
D: TRBD1
size: -
J: TRBJ2-7
CDR3: CASSSGTVSSLYEQYF
DNA: TGCGCCAGCAGCTCAGGGACAGTCTCATCCCTGTACGAGCAGTACTTC

V: TRBV9
D: TRBD2
size: -
J: TRBJ2-3
CDR3: CASSVAGAGGPQSDTQYF
DNA: TGTGCCAGCAGCGTAGCGGGAGCGGGAGGGCCTCAGTCAGATACGCAGTATTTT

V: TRBV14
D: TRBD1
size: once
J: TRBJ2-1
CDR3: CASSQGGTGNEQFF
DNA: TGTGCCAGCAGCCAAGGAGGGACAGGGAATGAGCAGTTCTTC

V: TRBV6-5
D: -
size: -
J: TRBJ1-2
CDR3: CATSLGSYGYTF
DNA: TGTGCCACTTCCCTGGGGAGCTATGGCTACACCTTC

V: TRBV12-3/TRBV12-4
D: -
size: -
J: TRBJ1-2
CDR3: CASSFIRGDGYTF
DNA: TGTGCCAGCAGTTTCATCAGGGGAGATGGCTACACCTTC

V: TRBV10-3
D: -
size: -
J: TRBJ2-5
CDR3: CAISGNLNQAQETQYF
DNA: TGTGCCATCAGTGGAAACCTCAATCAAGCCCAAGAGACCCAGTACTTC

V: TRBV3-1/TRBV3-2
D: -
size: -
J: TRBJ2-2
CDR3: CASSQDSTGELFF
DNA: TGTGCCAGCAGCCAAGATAGCACCGGGGAGCTGTTTTTT

V: TRBV6-5
D: TRBD1
size: once
J: TRBJ2-7
CDR3: CASRSMTGGPYEQYF
DNA: TGTGCCAGCAGATCCATGACAGGGGGTCCCTACGAGCAGTACTTC

V: TRBV28
D: -
size: -
J: TRBJ2-3
CDR3: CASSDSSDTQYF
DNA: TGTGCCAGCAGTGACAGTTCAGATACGCAGTATTTT